This T cell receptor beta chain derives from a study of vaccination and CD4 T cells after COVID-19. About the study: Cells were stimulated with overlapping spike peptides from SARS-CoV-2, HCoV-NL63, HCoV-OC43 and HCoV-229E. Study outcomes and limitations: Among reactive clones from convalescent patients, a median roughly 90% appeared only post-vaccination.

Trimming removed 10 bases from V and 2 bases from J; junction bases left unmatched: 7. This CDR3 region has 14 residues. From germline, CDR1 is MNHNS and CDR2 SASEGT. Regarding treatment: approximately 11-day PBMC culture with coronavirus spike peptide pools or control peptides (ViraFEST assay). Harvesting of the unexposed donor's CD4+ T cells predated the COVID-19 pandemic (2011-2018). Details on this clonotype: Its antigen is not identified.

Sequencing of the DNA from cultured CD4+ T cells was carried out with the Oncomine TCR Beta short-read assay. TCRdb used MiXCR to reprocess the PCR reads, holding one entry per CDR3 protein. The sample lists 8,500 to 10,000 distinct CDR3 sequences, around two fifths occurring once. The gene calls are TRBV6-1 and TRBJ2-7; 11 nucleotides align to TRBD1. This clonotype was obtained from a human donor in good health. Sequenced input: CD4+ T cells from blood, cultured in vitro. CDR3 in amino acids: CAISRGQGAYEQYF. CDR3 bases: TGTGCCATAAGTCGGGGACAGGGGGCCTACGAGCAGTACTTC.